A single sample is the source of the 19 T cell receptor beta chains below, sequenced in a study of T cells after yellow fever vaccination. TCRdb re-derived calls from the 5' RACE reads in MiXCR, one entry per CDR3 protein. The repertoire has 25,000 to 35,000 distinct CDR3 sequences, around 4.3% of them found once; the top ten carry less than 55%. The material was CD8+ T cells sorted from PBMCs, obtained 5 days after the yellow fever booster vaccination. Receptors were obtained from a young man who received the YFV17D yellow fever vaccine.

This clonotype occurred many times. V gene TRBV7-9 combines with J gene TRBJ1-1, with D maybe TRBD1 (5 bases). CDR3 size: 15 residues. Trimming pared 4 bases from V and 4 bases from J, leaving 16 bases between. The germline V gene has CDR1 SEHNR and CDR2 FQNEAQ (reference sequence). CDR3 residues: CASSWPEGSITEAFF. The CDR3 nucleotides read TGTGCCAGCAGCTGGCCTGAGGGGTCTATCACTGAAGCTTTCTTT. Full variable domain (outside the CDR3, taken from reference TRBV7-9 and TRBJ1-1): DTGVSQNPRHKITKRGQNVTFRCDPISEHNRLYWYRQTLGQGPEFLTYFQNEAQLEKSRLLSDRFSAERPKGSFSTLEIQRTEQGDSAMYLCASSWPEGSITEAFFGQGTRLTVV.

Concerning this clonotype itself: Possible read error: a much larger clone is one base away. V and J are TRBV30 and TRBJ2-2; no definite D call. The ends were cut back, 2 bases at V and 3 bases at J, with 4 bases in the middle. The length of the CDR3 is 12 residues. Germline V gives CDR1 GTSNPN, CDR2 SVGIG (reference sequence). CDR3 protein: CAWSPYTGELFF. CDR3 in DNA: TGTGCCTGGAGTCCTTACACCGGGGAGCTGTTTTTT.

This clonotype qualifies as medium-sized. The chain joins TRBV20-1 to TRBJ2-5; 9 nucleotides match TRBD1. Germline loops: CDR1 DFQATT, CDR2 SNEGSKA (reference sequence). Trimming at V came to 1 base and at J to 5 bases, leaving 5 bases not matched to a gene. This CDR3 region has 14 residues. This CDR3 is CSARGGQGYETQYF. CDR3 DNA sequence: TGCAGTGCTAGAGGAGGACAGGGGTATGAGACCCAGTACTTC.

This clonotype has ten or more counts. The genes are TRBV18 and TRBJ2-1, with TRBD2 matching 8 bases. Losses at the gene ends were 10 bases for V and 6 bases for J; bases not matched to a gene: 14. Germline CDR1 and CDR2: KGHSH and LQKENI. This CDR3 region has 15 residues. DNA of the CDR3: TGTGCCACCTCGGGGGGGGCTAGTTCGGCCAATGAGCAGTTCTTC. It encodes CATSGGASSANEQFF.

At least ten counts were recorded for this clonotype. The rearrangement uses TRBV11-2 and TRBJ2-6, with a weak D call TRBD2 (6 bases). This CDR3 spans 15 amino acids. From germline, CDR1 is SGHAT and CDR2 FQNNGV. Trimming cost V 8 bases and J 4 bases, with 15 bases left between them. The chain's CDR3 is CASAWRGSGANVLTF. CDR3 nucleotide sequence: TGTGCCAGCGCATGGAGGGGTTCGGGGGCCAACGTCCTGACTTTC. Full variable domain (rest looked up from reference TRBV11-2 and TRBJ2-6): EAGVAQSPRYKIIEKRQSVAFWCNPISGHATLYWYQQILGQGPKLLIQFQNNGVVDDSQLPKDRFSAERLKGVDSTLKIQPAKLEDSAVYLCASAWRGSGANVLTFGAGSRLTVL.

This clonotype was observed many times. This chain links TRBV4-1 with TRBJ1-5; D call uncertain. Trimming shortened V by 2 bases and J by 7 bases, and 9 bases separated the two germline ends. Germline V lookup: CDR1 MGHRA, CDR2 YSYEKL. This CDR3 is built from 13 residues. This CDR3 reads CASSQTAAQPQHF. The CDR3 nucleotides read TGCGCCAGCAGCCAAACAGCCGCCCAGCCCCAGCATTTT.

In this sample, this clonotype turned up many times. This chain uses TRBV15 with TRBJ2-7; TRBD2 matches 8 bases. The J segment lost 0 bases and the V segment lost 4 bases, leaving 5 bases of the junction unmatched. CDR1 LNHNV and CDR2 YYDKDF come from the germline V gene (reference sequence). There are 15 residues in the CDR3. This CDR3 reads CATSKGAGASYEQYF. The CDR3 bases are TGTGCCACCAGCAAAGGAGCGGGGGCCTCCTACGAGCAGTACTTC.

This clonotype came up many times. The chain couples TRBV7-3 to TRBJ2-1; 11 bases align to TRBD2. CDR3 size: 16 residues. The germline CDR1 and CDR2 sequences are SGHTA and FQGTGA. V trimming: 2 bases; J trimming: 5 bases; junction bases outside the gene matches: 5. The CDR3 DNA sequence: TGTGCCAGCAGCTTATTGGGGACTAGCGGAAACAATGAGCAGTTCTTC. Protein product: CASSLLGTSGNNEQFF.

This clonotype was detected only a few times. This chain uses TRBV25-1 with TRBJ1-6, with D unresolved. V dropped 2 bases and J dropped 13 bases, with 9 bases sitting between them. The CDR3 spans 12 residues. Germline V CDR1 and CDR2: MGHDK, SYGVNS. DNA of the CDR3: TGTGCCAGCAGTGAAGAATTCACCCCCCTCCACTTT. Amino acids: CASSEEFTPLHF.

Ten or more counts support this clonotype. The rearrangement links TRBV7-9 to TRBJ2-5; 8 bases are shared with TRBD2. This CDR3 has 15 amino acids. Looked up from germline, CDR1 is SEHNR and CDR2 is FQNEAQ (reference sequence). Germline trimming cut 7 bases from V and 0 bases from J; bases unmatched to any gene: 7. The CDR3 DNA reads TGTGCCAGCACCCAGCGGGGGCAGCACCAAGAGACCCAGTACTTC. It encodes CASTQRGQHQETQYF.

In this sample, this clonotype turned up many times. This chain joins TRBV12-5 and TRBJ2-7; 8 nucleotides align to TRBD1. With 3 bases clipped from V and 5 bases from J, the junction kept 12 bases outside the gene matches. Germline CDR1 and CDR2: LGHNT and FRNRAP. The CDR3 is 16 amino acids. CDR3 sequence (DNA): TGTGCTAGTGGTTTTGGAACCCAGGACAGGGCCCACGAGCAGTACTTC. Protein product: CASGFGTQDRAHEQYF. Looking up the rest from reference TRBV12-5 and TRBJ2-7 gives the full variable domain: DARVTQTPRHKVTEMGQEVTMRCQPILGHNTVFWYRQTMMQGLELLAYFRNRAPLDDSGMPKDRFSAEMPDATLATLKIQPSEPRDSAVYFCASGFGTQDRAHEQYFGPGTRLTVT.

This clonotype was found many times. The chain links TRBV20-1 to TRBJ1-3; D gene unclear. The CDR3 is 16 amino acids. CDR1 is DFQATT and CDR2 is SNEGSKA in the germline V gene (reference sequence). Trimming removed 4 bases from V and 0 bases from J, with 16 bases in between. This chain's CDR3 is CSATDPMAASGNTIYF. The CDR3 coding sequence is TGCAGTGCTACGGATCCTATGGCAGCCTCTGGAAACACCATATATTTT.

This clonotype was counted ten times or more. The gene calls are TRBV28 and TRBJ2-7; D may match TRBD1 or TRBD2 (5 bases each). Trimming cost V 4 bases and J 0 bases, with 10 bases left between them. Germline V CDR1 and CDR2: MDHEN, SYDVKM. The CDR3 is made up of 14 amino acids. The CDR3: CASSSGRSSYEQYF. In DNA, the CDR3 is TGTGCCAGCAGTTCGGGGCGTAGCTCCTACGAGCAGTACTTC. Supplemented by reference TRBV28 and TRBJ2-7, the full variable domain reads DVKVTQSSRYLVKRTGEKVFLECVQDMDHENMFWYRQDPGLGLRLIYFSYDVKMKEKGDIPEGYSVSREKKERFSLILESASTNQTSMYLCASSSGRSSYEQYFGPGTRLTVT.

This clonotype was observed many times. This chain links TRBV7-9 with TRBJ2-7, with TRBD1 matching 8 bases. After removal of 1 base from V and 0 bases from J, the junction contained 5 bases not matched to a gene. The CDR3 runs 16 residues. Germline V lookup: CDR1 SEHNR, CDR2 FQNEAQ (reference sequence). CDR3 amino acids: CASSLGSGQGSYEQYF. The CDR3 nucleotides read TGTGCCAGCAGCTTAGGATCAGGACAGGGCTCCTACGAGCAGTACTTC. Looking up the rest from reference TRBV7-9 and TRBJ2-7 gives the full variable domain: DTGVSQNPRHKITKRGQNVTFRCDPISEHNRLYWYRQTLGQGPEFLTYFQNEAQLEKSRLLSDRFSAERPKGSFSTLEIQRTEQGDSAMYLCASSLGSGQGSYEQYFGPGTRLTVT.

This clonotype was picked up many times. V and J are TRBV2 and TRBJ1-1; no clear D gene. CDR3 length equals 10 residues. Germline V gene sequence: CDR1 SNHLY, CDR2 FYNNEI. The V end was cut by 10 bases, the J end by 1 base, with 4 bases between. Written as DNA, the CDR3 is TGTGCCACCGGGAACACTGAAGCTTTCTTT. It is translated as CATGNTEAFF. Using reference TRBV2 and TRBJ1-1 for the parts outside the CDR3, the full variable domain is EPEVTQTPSHQVTQMGQEVILRCVPISNHLYFYWYRQILGQKVEFLVSFYNNEISEKSEIFDDQFSVERPDGSNFTLKIRSTKLEDSAMYFCATGNTEAFFGQGTRLTVV.

This clonotype showed up many times. The J gene is TRBJ1-5, the V gene TRBV7-9; 10 bases fit TRBD1. From germline, CDR1 is SEHNR and CDR2 FQNEAQ (reference sequence). Trimming at V came to 5 bases and at J to 3 bases, leaving 10 bases not matched to a gene. The CDR3 loop spans 17 amino acids. This CDR3 is CASSVGQGVAFNQPQHF. CDR3 nucleotides: TGTGCCAGCAGCGTCGGACAGGGGGTCGCCTTCAATCAGCCCCAGCATTTT.

Ten or more counts support this clonotype. The chain is built from TRBV7-9 and TRBJ1-2, with TRBD1 matching 8 bases. The V and J ends lost 5 bases and 4 bases, in that order; junction bases with no gene match: 6. In germline, CDR1 is SEHNR, CDR2 FQNEAQ (reference sequence). This CDR3 is 14 amino acids long. The chain's CDR3 is CASSPGQGGYGYTF. Written as DNA, the CDR3 is TGTGCCAGCAGCCCCGGACAGGGAGGCTATGGCTACACCTTC. Based on the CDR3 plus reference TRBV7-9 and TRBJ1-2, the full variable domain is DTGVSQNPRHKITKRGQNVTFRCDPISEHNRLYWYRQTLGQGPEFLTYFQNEAQLEKSRLLSDRFSAERPKGSFSTLEIQRTEQGDSAMYLCASSPGQGGYGYTFGSGTRLTVV.

This clonotype came up many times. The chain carries TRBV6-2 or TRBV6-3 and TRBJ1-1; D is unresolved. The V end lost 3 bases, the J end lost 2 bases, and 13 bases lay between the germline ends. CDR3 length: 15 amino acids. Germline values: CDR1 MNHEY, CDR2 SVGEGT. CDR3 bases: TGTGCCAGCAGTTATGAACCCGGGCAAAACACTGAAGCTTTCTTT. Amino acids: CASSYEPGQNTEAFF.

Concerning this clonotype itself: One end of the junction is discordant with germline, which a read error may explain. The chain recombines TRBV20-1 with TRBJ2-5, with TRBD2 matching 7 bases. The CDR3 runs to 14 residues. Germline V gene lookup returns CDR1 DFQATT and CDR2 SNEGSKA (reference sequence). This CDR3 is CSASLAEHHETHYF. As DNA, the CDR3 is TGCAGTGCTAGTCTAGCGGAGCACCACGAGACCCACTACTTC.